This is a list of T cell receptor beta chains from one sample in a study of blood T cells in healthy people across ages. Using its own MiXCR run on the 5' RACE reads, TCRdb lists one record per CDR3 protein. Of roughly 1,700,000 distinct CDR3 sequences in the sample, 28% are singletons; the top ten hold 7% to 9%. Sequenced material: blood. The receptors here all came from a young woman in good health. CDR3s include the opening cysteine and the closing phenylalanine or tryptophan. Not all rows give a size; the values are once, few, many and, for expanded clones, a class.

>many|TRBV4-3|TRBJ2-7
CASSHDRYEQYF
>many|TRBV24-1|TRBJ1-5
CATVDRATGVRNQPQHF
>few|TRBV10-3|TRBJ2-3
CAISGSSGRSGDTDTQYF
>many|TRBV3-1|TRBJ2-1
CASREDSRPLNEQFF
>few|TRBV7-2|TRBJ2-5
CASSSRRTGFHETQYF
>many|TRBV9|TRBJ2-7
CASSPGAGPTYEQYF
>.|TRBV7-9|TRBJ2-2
CASSLDVGDTGELFF
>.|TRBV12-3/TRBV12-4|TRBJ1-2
CASSSNLNYGYTF
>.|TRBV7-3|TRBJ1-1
CASSRGAGPPGANTEAFF
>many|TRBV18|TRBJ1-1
CASSSGRGNTEAFF